Presented here are 15 T cell receptor beta chains from one specimen sequenced in a study of shared clonotypes between healthy human individuals. Method: immunoSEQ multiplex PCR; TCRdb's copy keeps in-frame clones and lacks some. Here the sample spans 2 million to 2.5 million clones, 95% being singletons. Sequencing was done on a sample of naive CD4+ T cells sorted from blood. Subset described: CD45RA+ positively selected. The receptors were gathered from a young man in good health.

The chain uses TRBV5-1 and TRBJ2-1, with 9 bases identical to TRBD2. Germline CDR1 reads SGHRS; CDR2 reads YFSETQ. The length of the CDR3 is 15 residues. The V gene end was trimmed by 5 bases and the J gene end by 0 bases; junction bases not matched to a gene: 3. CDR3 DNA: TGCGCCAGCAGGGATAGCGGGAGCTCCTACAATGAGCAGTTCTTC. Encoded protein: CASRDSGSSYNEQFF.

Worth noting for this clone: Other DNA sequences in this specimen translate into the identical CDR3. The chain carries TRBV25-1 and TRBJ1-6; TRBD1 agrees at 8 bases. This CDR3 region has 13 residues. CDR1 is MGHDK, CDR2 SYGVNS, per germline. V gave up 4 bases and J gave up 7 bases; unmatched junction bases: 0. The CDR3 DNA reads TGTGCCAGCAGTGGGACAGGGAATTCACCCCTCCACTTT. This translates into CASSGTGNSPLHF.

On this clone itself: The same CDR3 also results from other DNA sequences found in this sample. The rearrangement uses TRBV6-1 and TRBJ2-3, with TRBD2 matching over 8 bases. The CDR3 spans 14 residues. With V trimmed by 4 bases and J by 4 bases, 4 bases remained unmatched. In germline, CDR1 is MNHNS, CDR2 SASEGT. CDR3 sequence reads: CASSVAGGSDTQYF. The DNA of the CDR3 is TGTGCCAGCAGTGTGGCGGGGGGTTCAGATACGCAGTATTTT.

The chain joins TRBV15 to TRBJ1-4; D is unresolved. Deletions cut 0 bases from V and 4 bases from J, with 18 bases between. Germline values: CDR1 LNHNV, CDR2 YYDKDF (reference sequence). CDR3 size: 18 residues. As DNA, the CDR3 is TGTGCCACCAGCAGAGAGCCCCAGGATGGAAGAAATAATGAAAAACTGTTTTTT. It specifies CATSREPQDGRNNEKLFF.

This chain links TRBV7-9 with TRBJ2-5; 10 bases are shared with TRBD1. Germline V gene data show CDR1 as SEHNR and CDR2 as FQNEAQ (reference sequence). The J segment lost 1 base and the V segment lost 3 bases, leaving 2 bases of the junction unmatched. The CDR3 runs 15 residues. The CDR3 reads CASSFGQGVQETQYF. The CDR3 DNA sequence: TGTGCCAGCAGCTTCGGACAGGGGGTCCAAGAGACCCAGTACTTC.

This clone is a singleton in its sample. This chain connects TRBV4-3 to TRBJ2-5, with no clear D. CDR1 and CDR2 from the germline V gene are LGHNA and YSLEER. V gave up 2 bases and J gave up 2 bases, with 6 bases separating them. The CDR3 length is 13 residues. CDR3 coding DNA: TGCGCCAGCAGCCAAACTACTCAAGAGACCCAGTACTTC. Protein sequence: CASSQTTQETQYF.

This clone was detected once. The CDR3 region has the DNA TGTGCCCTGTCCACAGGGAAGAGCACCGGGGAGCTGTTTTTT. It yields the protein CALSTGKSTGELFF. The chain combines TRBV30 with TRBJ2-2; possible D gene TRBD1, 6 bases. The length of the CDR3 is 14 residues. The V end lost 8 bases, the J end lost 4 bases, and 17 bases lay between the germline ends. Germline assignment: CDR1 GTSNPN and CDR2 SVGIG (reference sequence).

This clone has just a few counts. CDR3 region: CASSPWDYGYTF. For the CDR3, the DNA is TGTGCCAGCAGCCCATGGGACTATGGCTACACCTTC. The chain joins TRBV6-1 to TRBJ1-2, with unresolved D. Germline V gene data show CDR1 as MNHNS and CDR2 as SASEGT. Trimming shortened V by 6 bases and J by 3 bases, and 8 bases separated the two germline ends. The CDR3 runs 12 residues.

The genes are TRBV6-1 and TRBJ2-7; the D gene is possibly TRBD2 (6 bases). The CDR3 sequence is 15 residues long. Germline values: CDR1 MNHNS, CDR2 SASEGT. V was shortened by 4 bases and J by 1 base, with 14 bases between the two germline ends. The CDR3 spells CASSGTGTLSYEQYF. CDR3 nucleotides: TGTGCCAGCAGTGGAACCGGGACTCTTTCCTACGAGCAGTACTTC.

V is TRBV15 and J is TRBJ2-7; D remains ambiguous. This CDR3 contains 14 residues. V was pared by 0 bases and J by 0 bases, with 6 bases between. Germline V CDR1 and CDR2: LNHNV, YYDKDF (reference sequence). DNA of the CDR3: TGTGCCACCAGCAGAGAGTCAAGCTCCTACGAGCAGTACTTC. Amino acids: CATSRESSSYEQYF.

V and J are TRBV6-6 and TRBJ2-1; the match to TRBD1 covers 11 bases. The V gene's germline CDR1 is MNHNY and CDR2 SVGAGI (reference sequence). J lost 1 base, V lost 10 bases, and 6 bases had no gene match. The CDR3 runs 15 residues. The DNA for the CDR3 is TGTGCCACTAGCCGGGACAGGGGGTCCTACAATGAGCAGTTCTTC. This encodes CATSRDRGSYNEQFF.

This chain uses TRBV6-5 with TRBJ2-1; TRBD1 or TRBD2 may be the D gene (5 bases each). The CDR3 spans 14 residues. Trimming removed 0 bases from V and 7 bases from J, with 10 bases in between. Germline V gene lookup returns CDR1 MNHEY and CDR2 SVGAGI. The chain's CDR3 is CASSYSPGQNEQFF. Written as DNA, the CDR3 is TGTGCCAGCAGTTACTCGCCGGGGCAGAATGAGCAGTTCTTC.

V is TRBV11-1 and J is TRBJ2-1; 8 bases line up with TRBD2. Germline loops: CDR1 SGHAT, CDR2 FQDESV (reference sequence). With V trimmed by 3 bases and J by 5 bases, 3 bases remained unmatched. The CDR3 covers 14 residues. The DNA for the CDR3 is TGTGCCAGCAGCTTCAGGGGACTAGACAATGAGCAGTTCTTC. This sequence encodes CASSFRGLDNEQFF.

The V gene is TRBV4-2, the J gene TRBJ2-7; D is unresolved. CDR3 length equals 14 residues. Germline CDR1 is LGHNA and CDR2 is YNFKEQ. V lost 2 bases, J lost 3 bases, and 11 bases lay in between. CDR3 protein: CASSQSMTSYEQYF. The DNA for the CDR3 is TGTGCCAGCAGCCAATCTATGACGAGCTACGAGCAGTACTTC.

The CDR3 sequence is CASSSQGTGSNQPQHF. CDR3 DNA sequence: TGTGCCAGCAGCTCCCAGGGGACAGGGAGCAATCAGCCCCAGCATTTT. This chain uses TRBV7-9 with TRBJ1-5, with 9 bases identical to TRBD1. J lost 1 base, V lost 4 bases, and 5 bases had no gene match. This CDR3 has 16 amino acids. From germline, CDR1 is SEHNR and CDR2 FQNEAQ (reference sequence).